This T cell receptor (beta chain) was observed in a study of blood T cell repertoires in COVID-19. Study in general: Samples came from the United States, Italy and Spain, spanning acute and convalescent COVID-19. Sample material is recorded as cDNA or gDNA derived from T cells, B-cell-depleted T cells, or PBMCs.

Methods used by the authors: Scientists estimated how many nucleated cells there were by amplifying reference gene primers. Data came from immunoSEQ multiplex PCR; TCRdb stores just in-frame clones and leaves some out. V, J and clone size are those of that table, while D and trimming were read from the DNA. The sample lists approximately 290,000 clones, 65% to 85% occurring once. Germline V gives CDR1 SEHNR, CDR2 FQNEAQ (reference sequence). V lost 4 bases and J lost 2, with 17 bases in between. The CDR3 spans 16 residues. V gene TRBV7-9 combines with J gene TRBJ2-5; D may be TRBD1 (5 bases). Sequencing input: peripheral blood. The source of this sequence is a person aged 65 to 79 with COVID-19, enrolled during active disease. The DNA for the CDR3 is TGTGCCAGCAGCTCATCTCTACAGGCCCGTCAAGAGACCCAGTACTTC. As protein: CASSSSLQARQETQYF. Together with reference TRBV7-9 and TRBJ2-5, the CDR3 gives the full variable domain: DTGVSQNPRHKITKRGQNVTFRCDPISEHNRLYWYRQTLGQGPEFLTYFQNEAQLEKSRLLSDRFSAERPKGSFSTLEIQRTEQGDSAMYLCASSSSLQARQETQYFGPGTRLLVL.